This TCR beta chain was obtained from a study of human T cells and chemical hapten exposure. This clonotype turned up a few times. Germline CDR1 is LGHDT and CDR2 is YNNKEL (reference sequence). The junction had 7 bases not matched to a gene; V was cut back by 1 base and J by 10 bases. The CDR3 has 14 amino acids. The time point is: patch test 3, about 24 weeks after DPC sensitization. Treatment noted: therapeutic diphenylcyclopropenone sensitization with weekly scalp DPC. TCRdb reprocessed the RACE reads via MiXCR and lists one record per CDR3 protein. Of some 60,000 distinct CDR3 sequences in the sample, about an eighth were seen once.

This chain links TRBV3-1 with TRBJ2-1, with TRBD1 matching over 7 bases. The sequence was collected from a man aged 25 to 45 with alopecia areata. Some clones in this sample may be carry-over from other donors' samples. The sequencing here drew on whole blood, taken in connection with sensitization to the hapten diphenylcyclopropenone (DPC). The CDR3 protein is CASSQAGGDQEQFF. DNA for the CDR3: TGTGCCAGCAGCCAAGCAGGGGGAGACCAAGAGCAGTTCTTC.